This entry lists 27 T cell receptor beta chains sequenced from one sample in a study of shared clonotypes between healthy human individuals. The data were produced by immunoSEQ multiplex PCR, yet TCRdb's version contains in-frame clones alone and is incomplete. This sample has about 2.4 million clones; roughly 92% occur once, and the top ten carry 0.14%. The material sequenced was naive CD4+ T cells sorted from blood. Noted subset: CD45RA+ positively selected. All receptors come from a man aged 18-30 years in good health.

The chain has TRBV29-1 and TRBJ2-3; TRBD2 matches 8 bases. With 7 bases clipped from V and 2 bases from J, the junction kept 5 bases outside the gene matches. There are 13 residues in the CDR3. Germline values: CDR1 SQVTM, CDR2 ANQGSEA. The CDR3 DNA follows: TGCAGCGGGGCTAGCGGGTCCACAGATACGCAGTATTTT. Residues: CSGASGSTDTQYF.

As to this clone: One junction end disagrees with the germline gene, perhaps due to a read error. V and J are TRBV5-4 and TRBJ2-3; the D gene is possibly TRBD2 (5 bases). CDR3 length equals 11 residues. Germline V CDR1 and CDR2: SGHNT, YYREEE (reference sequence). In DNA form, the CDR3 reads TGTGCCAGCAGCTTCGGAGGTCCTCGACATTTT. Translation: CASSFGGPRHF.

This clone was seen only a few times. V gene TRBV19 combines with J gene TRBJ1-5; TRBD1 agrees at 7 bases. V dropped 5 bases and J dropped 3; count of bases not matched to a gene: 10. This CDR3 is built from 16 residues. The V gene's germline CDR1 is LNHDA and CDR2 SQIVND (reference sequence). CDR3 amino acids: CASSVTATGYNQPQHF. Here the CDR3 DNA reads TGTGCCAGTAGTGTAACCGCGACAGGGTACAATCAGCCCCAGCATTTT.

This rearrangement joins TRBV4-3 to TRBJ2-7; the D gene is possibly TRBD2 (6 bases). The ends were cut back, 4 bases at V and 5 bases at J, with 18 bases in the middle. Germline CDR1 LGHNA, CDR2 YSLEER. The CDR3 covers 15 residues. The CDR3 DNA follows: TGCGCCAGCAGCCCCGCCGGGACTCCCCCCCACGAGCAGTACTTC. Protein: CASSPAGTPPHEQYF.

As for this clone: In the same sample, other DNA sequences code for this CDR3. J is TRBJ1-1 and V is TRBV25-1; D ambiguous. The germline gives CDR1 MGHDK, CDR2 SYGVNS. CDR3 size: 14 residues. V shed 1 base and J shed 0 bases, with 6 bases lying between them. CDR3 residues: CASSESGVNTEAFF. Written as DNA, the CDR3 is TGTGCCAGCAGTGAATCCGGGGTGAACACTGAAGCTTTCTTT.

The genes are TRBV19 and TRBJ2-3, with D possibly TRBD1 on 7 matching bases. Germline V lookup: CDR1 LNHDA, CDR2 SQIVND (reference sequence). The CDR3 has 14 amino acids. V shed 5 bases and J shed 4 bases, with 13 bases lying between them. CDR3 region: CASSPQGEADTQYF. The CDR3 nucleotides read TGTGCCAGTAGTCCCCAGGGGGAGGCAGATACGCAGTATTTT. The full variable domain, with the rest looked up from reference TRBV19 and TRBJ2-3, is DGGITQSPKYLFRKEGQNVTLSCEQNLNHDAMYWYRQDPGQGLRLIYYSQIVNDFQKGDIAEGYSVSREKKESFPLTVTSAQKNPTAFYLCASSPQGEADTQYFGPGTRLTVL.

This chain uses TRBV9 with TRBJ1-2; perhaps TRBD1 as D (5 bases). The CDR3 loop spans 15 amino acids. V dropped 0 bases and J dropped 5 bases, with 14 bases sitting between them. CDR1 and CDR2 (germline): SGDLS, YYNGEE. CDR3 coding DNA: TGTGCCAGCAGCGTAGTGCCAGGGAATCGTTATGGCTACACCTTC. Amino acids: CASSVVPGNRYGYTF.

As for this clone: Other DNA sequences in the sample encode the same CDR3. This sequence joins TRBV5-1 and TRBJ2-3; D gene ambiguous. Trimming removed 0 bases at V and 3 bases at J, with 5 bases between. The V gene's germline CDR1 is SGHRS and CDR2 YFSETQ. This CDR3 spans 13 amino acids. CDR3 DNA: TGCGCCAGCAGCTTGGGCGGTACAGATACGCAGTATTTT. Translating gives CASSLGGTDTQYF.

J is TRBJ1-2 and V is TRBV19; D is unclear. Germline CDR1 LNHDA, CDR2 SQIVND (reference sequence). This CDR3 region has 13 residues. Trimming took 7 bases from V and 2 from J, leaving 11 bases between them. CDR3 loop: CASTLTANYGYTF. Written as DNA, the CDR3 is TGTGCCAGTACCTTGACGGCGAACTATGGCTACACCTTC.

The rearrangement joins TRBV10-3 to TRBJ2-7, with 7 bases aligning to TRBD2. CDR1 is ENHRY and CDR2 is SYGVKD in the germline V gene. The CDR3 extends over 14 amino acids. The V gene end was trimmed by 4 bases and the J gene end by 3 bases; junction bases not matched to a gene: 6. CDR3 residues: CAISGAPSGYEQYF. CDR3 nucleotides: TGTGCCATCAGTGGAGCCCCTAGCGGCTACGAGCAGTACTTC.

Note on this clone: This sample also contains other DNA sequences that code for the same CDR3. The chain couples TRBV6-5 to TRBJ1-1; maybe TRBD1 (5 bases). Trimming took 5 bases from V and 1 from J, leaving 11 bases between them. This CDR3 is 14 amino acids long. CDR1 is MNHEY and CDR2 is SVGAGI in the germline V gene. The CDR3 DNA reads TGTGCCAGCAGTCCGGGACCGACGAACACTGAAGCTTTCTTT. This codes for CASSPGPTNTEAFF.

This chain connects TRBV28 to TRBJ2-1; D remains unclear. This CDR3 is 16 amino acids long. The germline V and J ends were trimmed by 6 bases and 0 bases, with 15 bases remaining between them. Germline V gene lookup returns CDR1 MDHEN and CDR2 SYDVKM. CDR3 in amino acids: CASSQMVIISYNEQFF. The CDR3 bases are TGTGCCAGCAGCCAGATGGTCATAATCTCCTACAATGAGCAGTTCTTC.

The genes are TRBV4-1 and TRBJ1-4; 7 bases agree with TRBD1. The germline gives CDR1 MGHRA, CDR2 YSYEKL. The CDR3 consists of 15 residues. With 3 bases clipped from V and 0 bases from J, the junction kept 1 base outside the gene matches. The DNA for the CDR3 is TGCGCCAGCAGCCAGGGACAGTCAACTAATGAAAAACTGTTTTTT. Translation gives CASSQGQSTNEKLFF.

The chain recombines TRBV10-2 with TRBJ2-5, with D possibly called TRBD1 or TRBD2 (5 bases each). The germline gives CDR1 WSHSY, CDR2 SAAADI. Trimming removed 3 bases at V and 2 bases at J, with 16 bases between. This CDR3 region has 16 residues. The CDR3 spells CASSDFGTGAQETQYF. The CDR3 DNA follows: TGCGCCAGCAGTGATTTCGGGACGGGCGCACAAGAGACCCAGTACTTC.

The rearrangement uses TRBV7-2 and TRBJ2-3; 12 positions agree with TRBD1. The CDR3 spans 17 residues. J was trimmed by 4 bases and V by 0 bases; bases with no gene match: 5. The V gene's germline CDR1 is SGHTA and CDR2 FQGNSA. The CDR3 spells CASSLAPGQGAADTQYF. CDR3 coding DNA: TGTGCCAGCAGCTTAGCCCCGGGACAGGGGGCCGCAGATACGCAGTATTTT.

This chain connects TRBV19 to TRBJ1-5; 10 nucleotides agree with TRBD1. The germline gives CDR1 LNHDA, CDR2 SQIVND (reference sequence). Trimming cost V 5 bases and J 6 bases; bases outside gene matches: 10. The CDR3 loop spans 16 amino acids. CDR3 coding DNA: TGTGCCAGTAGTTTCAGGCCAGGGACAGGGGTTCAGCCCCAGCATTTT. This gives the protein CASSFRPGTGVQPQHF.

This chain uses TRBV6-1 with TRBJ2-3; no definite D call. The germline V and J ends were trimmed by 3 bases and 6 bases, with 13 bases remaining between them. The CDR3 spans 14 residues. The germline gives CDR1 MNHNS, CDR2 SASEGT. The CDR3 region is CASSDGLRWDTQYF. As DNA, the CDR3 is TGTGCCAGCAGTGACGGGCTCCGGTGGGATACGCAGTATTTT.

In nucleotides, the CDR3 is TGTGCCAGCTCACCCTCAGTAGGGGGACAGGGGTTTGGCTACACCTTC. Amino acid sequence: CASSPSVGGQGFGYTF. The chain couples TRBV18 to TRBJ1-2, with 10 bases lining up with TRBD1. The CDR3 is 16 amino acids. V was clipped by 3 bases and J by 7 bases; unmatched bases: 11. CDR1 KGHSH and CDR2 LQKENI come from the germline V gene.

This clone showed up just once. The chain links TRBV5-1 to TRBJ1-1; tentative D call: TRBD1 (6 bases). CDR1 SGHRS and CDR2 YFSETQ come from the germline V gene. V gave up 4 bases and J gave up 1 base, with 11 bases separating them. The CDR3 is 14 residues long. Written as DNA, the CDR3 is TGCGCCAGCAGCCAGGGGACGCAGAACACTGAAGCTTTCTTT. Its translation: CASSQGTQNTEAFF.

CDR3 sequence reads: CASSQATAGAYEQYF. CDR3 DNA sequence: TGTGCCAGCAGCCAAGCCACAGCGGGAGCATACGAGCAGTACTTC. The chain uses TRBV4-2 and TRBJ2-7, with 8 positions matching TRBD2. Germline assignment: CDR1 LGHNA and CDR2 YNFKEQ. This CDR3 has 15 residues. J was trimmed by 4 bases and V by 1 base; bases with no gene match: 6.

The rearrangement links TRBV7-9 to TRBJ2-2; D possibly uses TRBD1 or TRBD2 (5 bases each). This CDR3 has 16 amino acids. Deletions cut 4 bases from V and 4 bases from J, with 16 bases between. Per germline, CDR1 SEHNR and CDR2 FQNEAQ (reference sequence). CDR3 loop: CASSSSGPPPTGELFF. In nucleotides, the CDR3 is TGTGCCAGCAGCTCCTCGGGACCGCCTCCCACCGGGGAGCTGTTTTTT.

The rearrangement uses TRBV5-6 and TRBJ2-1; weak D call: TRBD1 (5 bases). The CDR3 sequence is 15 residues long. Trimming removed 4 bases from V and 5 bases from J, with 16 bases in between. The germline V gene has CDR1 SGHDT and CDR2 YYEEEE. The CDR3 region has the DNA TGTGCCAGCAGCCTAGGACAAGTACTCAACAATGAGCAGTTCTTC. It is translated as CASSLGQVLNNEQFF.

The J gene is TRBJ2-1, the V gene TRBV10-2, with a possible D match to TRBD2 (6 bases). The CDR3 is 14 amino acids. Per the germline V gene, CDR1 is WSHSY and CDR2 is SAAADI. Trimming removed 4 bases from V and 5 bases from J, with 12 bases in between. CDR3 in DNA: TGCGCCAGCAGTGTCCCGGGACTCGACAATGAGCAGTTCTTC. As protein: CASSVPGLDNEQFF.

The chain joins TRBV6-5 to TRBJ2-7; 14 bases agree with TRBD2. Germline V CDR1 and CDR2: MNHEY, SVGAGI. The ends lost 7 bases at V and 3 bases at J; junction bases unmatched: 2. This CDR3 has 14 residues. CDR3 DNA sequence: TGTGCCAGCAAAGGGACTAGCGGGGGCTACGAGCAGTACTTC. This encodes CASKGTSGGYEQYF.

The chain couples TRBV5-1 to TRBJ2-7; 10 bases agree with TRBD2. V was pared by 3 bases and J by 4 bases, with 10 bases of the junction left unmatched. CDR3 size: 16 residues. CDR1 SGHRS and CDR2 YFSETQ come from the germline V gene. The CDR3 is CASSSTTSGGAYEQYF. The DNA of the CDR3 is TGCGCCAGCAGCTCCACTACGAGCGGGGGGGCATACGAGCAGTACTTC.

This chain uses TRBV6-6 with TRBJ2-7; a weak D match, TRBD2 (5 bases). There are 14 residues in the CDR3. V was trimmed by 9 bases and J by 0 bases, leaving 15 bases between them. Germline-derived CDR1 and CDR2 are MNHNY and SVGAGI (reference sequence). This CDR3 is CASSTGGSSYEQYF. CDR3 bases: TGTGCCAGTAGTACCGGAGGATCCTCCTACGAGCAGTACTTC.

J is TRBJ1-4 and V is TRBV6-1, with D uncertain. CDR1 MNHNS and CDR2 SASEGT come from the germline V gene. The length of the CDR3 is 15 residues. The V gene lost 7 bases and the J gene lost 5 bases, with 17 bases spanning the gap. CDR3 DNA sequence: TGTGCCAGCAACCTTCAGCCGATCTCGAATGAAAAACTGTTTTTT. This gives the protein CASNLQPISNEKLFF.